The 15 T cell receptor beta chains below come from one sample, sequenced in a study of somatic mutations in cytotoxic T cells in rheumatoid arthritis. Produced via immunoSEQ multiplex PCR; TCRdb's table is partial and in-frame only. This sample has about 15,000 clones; 82% occur once, and the top ten carry roughly 20%. The specimen sequenced was CD8+ T cells sorted from blood. Source of these receptors: an adult with rheumatoid arthritis.

The V call is TRBV6-1, the J call TRBJ2-1; no firm D call. The V end was cut by 1 base, the J end by 9 bases, with 4 bases between. The germline gives CDR1 MNHNS, CDR2 SASEGT. CDR3 length: 11 residues. The CDR3 DNA is TGTGCCAGCAGTGAAGGTGGTGAGCAGTTCTTC. Translating it yields CASSEGGEQFF.

The gene calls are TRBV19 and TRBJ1-1; D ambiguous. V was shortened by 6 bases and J by 0 bases, with 11 bases between the two germline ends. Germline V gene lookup returns CDR1 LNHDA and CDR2 SQIVND (reference sequence). The CDR3 is made up of 14 amino acids. This CDR3 is CASSPRVMNTEAFF. Written as DNA, the CDR3 is TGTGCCAGTAGCCCAAGGGTTATGAACACTGAAGCTTTCTTT. Full variable domain (remainder filled in from reference TRBV19 and TRBJ1-1): DGGITQSPKYLFRKEGQNVTLSCEQNLNHDAMYWYRQDPGQGLRLIYYSQIVNDFQKGDIAEGYSVSREKKESFPLTVTSAQKNPTAFYLCASSPRVMNTEAFFGQGTRLTVV.

This clone has a handful of counts. V usage is TRBV9 and J usage is TRBJ1-1; D remains unclear. Trimming stripped 5 bases from V and 1 base from J, with 9 bases between. Germline V lookup: CDR1 SGDLS, CDR2 YYNGEE. This CDR3 has 13 residues. The CDR3, as DNA: TGTGCCAGCAGGGAGGTAGGGAACACTGAAGCTTTCTTT. The encoded protein is CASREVGNTEAFF.

This clone has a single count. CDR3 sequence reads: CASSLGQNSYEQYF. DNA for the CDR3: TGTGCCAGCAGCTTAGGACAGAACTCCTACGAGCAGTACTTC. This sequence joins TRBV7-6 and TRBJ2-7; maybe TRBD1 (5 bases). Trimming removed 1 base at V and 0 bases at J, with 7 bases between. The CDR3 covers 14 residues. Germline loops: CDR1 SGHVS, CDR2 FNYEAQ.

CDR3 sequence: CASSQDNLKNIQYF. DNA for the CDR3: TGCGCCAGCAGCCAAGATAATCTTAAAAACATTCAGTACTTC. V usage is TRBV4-1 and J usage is TRBJ2-4; D is unclear. V lost 0 bases and J lost 4, with 7 bases in between. The germline V gene has CDR1 MGHRA and CDR2 YSYEKL. CDR3 length equals 14 residues.

This clone was seen a single time. The V gene is TRBV18, the J gene TRBJ1-1, with TRBD1 as a possible D gene (6 bases). CDR3 length: 16 amino acids. Germline V gives CDR1 KGHSH, CDR2 LQKENI. The germline V and J ends were trimmed by 3 bases and 1 base, with 15 bases remaining between them. CDR3 in amino acids: CASSPGAGLGNTEAFF. The CDR3, as DNA: TGTGCCAGCTCACCGGGGGCAGGACTAGGGAACACTGAAGCTTTCTTT.

This clone appeared a few times. J is TRBJ2-7 and V is TRBV7-8; TRBD1 or TRBD2 may be the D gene (5 bases each). Germline loops: CDR1 SGHVS, CDR2 FQNEAQ. With 2 bases removed from V and 4 bases from J, the gap between germline ends came to 12 bases. The CDR3 is made up of 14 amino acids. The DNA of the CDR3 is TGTGCCAGCAGCTTATACGGGACCATGTACGAGCAGTACTTC. Amino acid sequence: CASSLYGTMYEQYF.

This chain links TRBV13 with TRBJ2-1, with TRBD1 identical over 10 bases. Germline loops: CDR1 PRHDT, CDR2 FYEKMQ (reference sequence). CDR3 size: 15 residues. J was trimmed by 4 bases and V by 5 bases; bases with no gene match: 5. The CDR3 region has the DNA TGTGCCAGCAGCCGAGGACAGGGGGGGTACAATGAGCAGTTCTTC. Protein sequence: CASSRGQGGYNEQFF.

V and J are TRBV5-5 and TRBJ1-1, with a weak D call TRBD1 (5 bases). V was shortened by 7 bases and J by 3 bases, with 10 bases between the two germline ends. CDR1 is SGHKS, CDR2 YYEKEE, per germline (reference sequence). This CDR3 is 12 amino acids long. CDR3 in amino acids: CASDLGHTEAFF. In DNA form, the CDR3 reads TGTGCCAGCGACCTGGGACACACTGAAGCTTTCTTT.

The chain recombines TRBV13 with TRBJ1-3, with no clear D. Looked up from germline, CDR1 is PRHDT and CDR2 is FYEKMQ (reference sequence). Trimming pared 6 bases from V and 6 bases from J, leaving 18 bases between. CDR3 length: 15 amino acids. The CDR3 sequence is CASSPQEESLNTIYF. The CDR3 DNA is TGTGCCAGCAGTCCCCAGGAGGAGAGCTTAAACACCATATATTTT.

The V gene is TRBV29-1, the J gene TRBJ2-3; D uncertain. This CDR3 is built from 8 residues. CDR1 is SQVTM, CDR2 ANQGSEA, per germline. The V end lost 7 bases, the J end lost 9 bases, and 5 bases lay between the germline ends. CDR3 in DNA: TGCAGCGAGGGCACGCAGTATTTT. This encodes CSEGTQYF.

The chain carries TRBV5-1 and TRBJ2-7; a weak D match, TRBD1 (7 bases). Trimming shortened V by 4 bases and J by 0 bases, and 17 bases separated the two germline ends. The CDR3 extends over 16 amino acids. CDR1 and CDR2 (germline): SGHRS, YFSETQ. CDR3 DNA sequence: TGCGCCAGCAGCGAAACCGACAGGGACTTCTCCTACGAGCAGTACTTC. This encodes CASSETDRDFSYEQYF.

This clone was seen only once. This chain connects TRBV5-1 to TRBJ2-1, with 7 positions matching TRBD1. The CDR3 sequence is 16 residues long. The J segment lost 0 bases and the V segment lost 4 bases, leaving 7 bases of the junction unmatched. Germline V gene sequence: CDR1 SGHRS, CDR2 YFSETQ. CDR3 residues: CASSPEQGLSYNEQFF. Here the CDR3 DNA reads TGCGCCAGCAGCCCTGAACAGGGGCTCTCCTACAATGAGCAGTTCTTC.

This clone is classed as medium-sized. The chain carries TRBV25-1 and TRBJ1-4; perhaps TRBD1 as D (6 bases). The germline V gene has CDR1 MGHDK and CDR2 SYGVNS. This CDR3 has 13 amino acids. Trimming removed 2 bases from V and 7 bases from J, with 8 bases in between. The CDR3 coding sequence is TGTGCCAGCAGTGAAGGACAGACTGAAAAACTGTTTTTT. Translating it yields CASSEGQTEKLFF. Looking up the rest from reference TRBV25-1 and TRBJ1-4 gives the full variable domain: EADIYQTPRYLVIGTGKKITLECSQTMGHDKMYWYQQDPGMELHLIHYSYGVNSTEKGDLSSESTVSRIRTEHFPLTLESARPSHTSQYLCASSEGQTEKLFFGSGTQLSVL.

This CDR3 reads CASSPTVEPDTQYF. The CDR3 coding sequence is TGTGCCAGCAGTCCCACTGTAGAGCCAGATACGCAGTATTTT. The genes are TRBV6-6 and TRBJ2-3; D gene ambiguous. V was pared by 5 bases and J by 4 bases, with 13 bases between. This CDR3 comprises 14 residues. CDR1 MNHNY and CDR2 SVGAGI come from the germline V gene (reference sequence).